The 24 T cell receptor beta chains in this list originate from one sample, sequenced in a study of blood T cell repertoires in COVID-19. Repertoires were generated with immunoSEQ multiplex PCR, while TCRdb's copy carries only in-frame clones and drops some. The table includes about 350,000 clones, approximately 89% detected once. Sequencing was done on a sample of peripheral blood. The receptor set was obtained from an older woman with COVID-19, enrolled during active disease.

V and J are TRBV5-1 and TRBJ2-5, with 11 bases aligning to TRBD2. The germline V gene has CDR1 SGHRS and CDR2 YFSETQ. Germline trimming cut 4 bases from V and 1 base from J; bases unmatched to any gene: 6. CDR3 length: 16 residues. The DNA of the CDR3 is TGCGCCAGCAGCGTTAATAGCGGGGGGGTCCAAGAGACCCAGTACTTC. This translates into CASSVNSGGVQETQYF.

The gene calls are TRBV28 and TRBJ1-2, with 7 bases matching TRBD1. J was trimmed by 0 bases and V by 5 bases; bases with no gene match: 3. The CDR3 loop spans 14 amino acids. Germline assignment: CDR1 MDHEN and CDR2 SYDVKM. CDR3 sequence: CASSETGPNYGYTF. Here the CDR3 DNA reads TGTGCCAGCAGTGAGACAGGGCCTAACTATGGCTACACCTTC.

This clone was seen a single time. The CDR3 nucleotides are TGTGCCAGCAGCCTCCGGAGCAATAATCAGCCCCAGCATTTT. Amino acids: CASSLRSNNQPQHF. V is TRBV7-8 and J is TRBJ1-5; D is unresolved. Trimming stripped 5 bases from V and 4 bases from J, with 12 bases between. The V gene's germline CDR1 is SGHVS and CDR2 FQNEAQ. The CDR3 covers 14 residues.

The chain links TRBV2 to TRBJ1-2; 7 bases align to TRBD1. Germline trimming cut 3 bases from V and 3 bases from J; bases unmatched to any gene: 1. Germline CDR1 and CDR2: SNHLY and FYNNEI. The CDR3 is made up of 13 amino acids. In nucleotides, the CDR3 is TGTGCCAGCAGTGACAGGGGGGACTATGGCTACACCTTC. Translating gives CASSDRGDYGYTF.

The gene calls are TRBV4-1 and TRBJ2-7, with 10 bases aligning to TRBD2. V shed 0 bases and J 4 bases; nucleotides not matched to a gene: 9. The CDR3 consists of 17 residues. The germline V gene has CDR1 MGHRA and CDR2 YSYEKL. CDR3 amino acids: CASSQDRASGGLYEQYF. The CDR3 nucleotides are TGCGCCAGCAGCCAAGATAGGGCTAGCGGGGGACTATACGAGCAGTACTTC.

The V call is TRBV19, the J call TRBJ1-1; the D gene is possibly TRBD1 (5 bases). The CDR3 is made up of 15 amino acids. Looked up from germline, CDR1 is LNHDA and CDR2 is SQIVND (reference sequence). The V gene lost 6 bases and the J gene lost 0 bases, with 14 bases spanning the gap. Written as DNA, the CDR3 is TGTGCCAGTAGACACCTACAGGAGATGAACACTGAAGCTTTCTTT. Its protein is CASRHLQEMNTEAFF.

The chain combines TRBV5-1 with TRBJ1-6; D unresolved. Trimming removed 3 bases from V and 5 bases from J, with 15 bases in between. The CDR3 loop spans 16 amino acids. Per germline, CDR1 SGHRS and CDR2 YFSETQ. The CDR3: CASSSTRDTDNSPLHF. In nucleotides, the CDR3 is TGCGCCAGCAGCTCAACCCGGGATACGGATAATTCACCCCTCCACTTT.

The chain is built from TRBV21-1 and TRBJ2-7; TRBD2 is the table's D call, not checked against the DNA. TRBV21-1 is marked as a pseudogene. This CDR3 is built from 14 residues. In DNA form, the CDR3 reads TGTGCCAGCAGTTCCGGGTCCCGCTCCTACGAGCAGTACTTC. This encodes CASSSGSRSYEQYF.

This clone was seen once. The chain is built from TRBV3-1 (or the pseudogene TRBV3-2) and TRBJ1-2, with 9 bases identical to TRBD1. V trimming: 1 base; J trimming: 8 bases; junction bases outside the gene matches: 17. This CDR3 spans 18 amino acids. The germline V gene has CDR1 LGHDT and CDR2 YNNKEL (reference sequence). The CDR3 is CASSQGGWNRGRVDGYTF. The DNA of the CDR3 is TGTGCCAGCAGCCAAGGGGGTTGGAACAGGGGGCGCGTGGACGGCTACACCTTC.

The chain joins TRBV7-9 to TRBJ1-1; D call uncertain. V was clipped by 2 bases and J by 3 bases, with 7 bases between them. The CDR3 totals 13 residues. CDR1 and CDR2 from the germline V gene are SEHNR and FQNEAQ (reference sequence). The CDR3 DNA sequence: TGTGCCAGCAGCTTACGACAAGACACTGAAGCTTTCTTT. This gives the protein CASSLRQDTEAFF.

The rearrangement uses TRBV5-1 and TRBJ2-2; 7 bases fit TRBD1. This CDR3 is 15 amino acids long. J lost 4 bases, V lost 0 bases, and 3 bases had no gene match. Germline-derived CDR1 and CDR2 are SGHRS and YFSETQ. CDR3 protein: CASSLATGVTGELFF. The DNA for the CDR3 is TGCGCCAGCAGCTTGGCCACAGGGGTCACCGGGGAGCTGTTTTTT.

The chain links TRBV19 to TRBJ2-1; a weak D match, TRBD1 (6 bases). CDR3 length: 14 residues. Between the trimmed V and J ends, which lost 5 bases and 8 bases, there was a span of 16 bases. The germline CDR1 and CDR2 sequences are LNHDA and SQIVND (reference sequence). DNA for the CDR3: TGTGCCAGTAGTGGGGGCTCTTCTCCGGATGAGCAGTTCTTC. Translated, it gives CASSGGSSPDEQFF.

This chain uses TRBV2 with TRBJ1-1, with a possible D match to TRBD1 (6 bases). In germline, CDR1 is SNHLY, CDR2 FYNNEI. Trimming stripped 6 bases from V and 4 bases from J, with 15 bases between. The CDR3 sequence is 14 residues long. This CDR3 reads CASRDQTGPTEAFF. The CDR3 DNA reads as TGTGCCAGCAGGGATCAAACAGGGCCCACTGAAGCTTTCTTT.

The V and J genes are TRBV2 and TRBJ1-2; possible D gene TRBD1, 6 bases. Germline CDR1 and CDR2: SNHLY and FYNNEI. Trimming took off 6 bases at V and 2 bases at J, with 13 bases between the two ends. The CDR3 contains 14 residues. The CDR3 loop is CASRARTENYGYTF. CDR3 nucleotide sequence: TGTGCCAGCAGGGCGCGGACAGAGAACTATGGCTACACCTTC.

V gene TRBV7-3 combines with J gene TRBJ1-1; 9 positions match TRBD1. The CDR3 is made up of 17 amino acids. J gave up 5 bases and V 1 base, and 11 bases lay outside the gene matches. Per the germline V gene, CDR1 is SGHTA and CDR2 is FQGTGA. The CDR3 DNA is TGTGCCAGCAGCTTAATGGGACAGGGTATGGGAAAGACTGAAGCTTTCTTT. Its translation is CASSLMGQGMGKTEAFF.

The rearrangement uses TRBV4-1 and TRBJ2-1, with D hard to call. Trimming took 0 bases from V and 4 from J, leaving 7 bases between them. The CDR3 sequence is 14 residues long. Per the germline V gene, CDR1 is MGHRA and CDR2 is YSYEKL. In DNA form, the CDR3 reads TGCGCCAGCAGCCAAGACAGACTTTACAATGAGCAGTTCTTC. This encodes CASSQDRLYNEQFF.

This rearrangement joins TRBV6-1 to TRBJ1-5, with 10 bases matching TRBD1. There are 15 residues in the CDR3. Looked up from germline, CDR1 is MNHNS and CDR2 is SASEGT. J was trimmed by 6 bases and V by 5 bases; bases with no gene match: 7. CDR3 region: CASSPGTGVPQPQHF. The CDR3 DNA is TGTGCCAGCAGTCCCGGGACAGGGGTTCCTCAGCCCCAGCATTTT.

This clone was observed once. The chain uses TRBV7-9 and TRBJ1-3, with a weak D call TRBD1 (6 bases). CDR3 length: 13 amino acids. The V and J ends lost 5 bases and 8 bases respectively, with 13 bases between them. Germline CDR1 and CDR2: SEHNR and FQNEAQ (reference sequence). The CDR3 protein is CASSAQGWDTIYF. The CDR3 DNA reads TGTGCCAGCAGCGCACAGGGCTGGGACACCATATATTTT.

The chain links TRBV6-5 to TRBJ1-6; 7 bases align to TRBD1. V was pared by 6 bases and J by 10 bases, with 6 bases of the junction left unmatched. The CDR3 spans 13 residues. Germline CDR1 reads MNHEY; CDR2 reads SVGAGI. The CDR3 reads CASRQGNRSPLHF. CDR3 nucleotides: TGTGCCAGCAGACAGGGGAATCGCTCACCCCTCCACTTT.

This chain links TRBV27 with TRBJ2-7; 7 nucleotides match TRBD1. The CDR3 runs to 14 residues. The J segment lost 3 bases and the V segment lost 8 bases, leaving 10 bases of the junction unmatched. Germline lookup yields CDR1 MNHEY and CDR2 SMNVEV (reference sequence). Here the CDR3 reads CASGPRDSFYEQYF. In DNA, the CDR3 is TGTGCCAGCGGACCGAGGGACAGCTTCTACGAGCAGTACTTC.

The chain has TRBV3-1 (or the pseudogene TRBV3-2) and TRBJ1-1; 7 nucleotides align to TRBD1. The CDR3 runs 14 residues. Germline V gene sequence: CDR1 LGHDT, CDR2 YNNKEL (reference sequence). Trimming cost V 0 bases and J 5 bases; bases outside gene matches: 3. This CDR3 is CASSQESRGTEAFF. DNA of the CDR3: TGTGCCAGCAGCCAAGAGTCCAGGGGGACTGAAGCTTTCTTT.

This rearrangement joins TRBV12-3 or TRBV12-4 to TRBJ1-2; D is ambiguous. The ends were cut back, 1 base at V and 8 bases at J, with 11 bases in the middle. CDR3 size: 13 residues. The CDR3 bases are TGTGCCAGCAGTTTAGTGCAACCAGCGGGCTACACCTTC. The encoded protein is CASSLVQPAGYTF.

This clone was picked up one time. The genes are TRBV7-3 and TRBJ1-3; no firm D call. The germline CDR1 and CDR2 sequences are SGHTA and FQGTGA. The CDR3 is made up of 13 amino acids. Trimming stripped 4 bases from V and 3 bases from J, with 7 bases between. The CDR3 spells CASSSAYGNTIYF. The CDR3 DNA reads TGTGCCAGCAGCTCCGCCTATGGAAACACCATATATTTT.

J is TRBJ1-3 and V is TRBV6-1; D not resolved. Germline V gene data show CDR1 as MNHNS and CDR2 as SASEGT. Deletions cut 6 bases from V and 0 bases from J, with 15 bases between. The CDR3 has 16 residues. CDR3 region: CASREYGAYSGNTIYF. DNA for the CDR3: TGTGCCAGCAGGGAATATGGAGCTTACTCTGGAAACACCATATATTTT.